This T cell receptor (beta chain) was sequenced in a study of cytomegalovirus exposure and HLA in healthy donors. The PCR used 60 Vbeta and 13 Jbeta primers. Sequenced by immunoSEQ multiplex PCR; TCRdb stores in-frame clones only, minus some. The sample carries over 50,000 clones, about three quarters recorded once. With V trimmed by 0 bases and J by 2 bases, 6 bases remained unmatched. In germline, CDR1 is SGHTA, CDR2 FQGNSA. The CDR3 runs 16 residues. The rearrangement joins TRBV7-2 to TRBJ2-7; 8 bases are shared with TRBD2. This TCR derives from a female donor in good health and CMV-seronegative. Sequences were obtained from PBMCs. The CDR3 DNA follows: TGTGCCAGCAGCTTAGCGGGCGGGAGGCCCACCTACGAGCAGTACTTC. Translated, it gives CASSLAGGRPTYEQYF. The entire variable domain, with the rest obtained from reference TRBV7-2 and TRBJ2-7, is as follows: GAGVSQSPSNKVTEKGKDVELRCDPISGHTALYWYRQSLGQGLEFLIYFQGNSAPDKSGLPSDRFSAERTGGSVSTLTIQRTQQEDSAVYLCASSLAGGRPTYEQYFGPGTRLTVT.